The T cell receptor beta chain described here comes from a study of blood T cell repertoires in COVID-19 (TCRdb year 2020). For the wider study: Collaborator samples came from the United States, Italy and Spain and covered acute and convalescent phases of COVID-19. Samples were obtained from the ongoing ImmuneRACE study (first 160 participants) and from over a thousand subjects provided by 6 global collaborators. The sample metadata nearly always contained a de-identified subject ID, COVID-19 status, age in years and sex. A freely available public database, intended as a resource for researchers studying the immune response to SARS-CoV-2, is where the repertoires were released. Subjects who had been exposed to COVID-19, were actively infected with it, or had recovered from it provided the deeply sampled blood TCRbeta repertoires that made up the dataset. The material from the prospective study consisted of cDNA or gDNA derived from T cells, B-cell-depleted T cells, or PBMCs. Where available, HLA class I and class II types were obtained from metadata supplied by the sample provider rather than from assay-based typing. What the work shows at the level of the full study, not this receptor alone: Clinical and demographic metadata were provided uncurated, with the amount varying by source and participant.

TCRbeta CDR3 regions were amplified from genomic DNA by means of the immunoSEQ Assay, a bias-controlled multiplex PCR. Processing in the source paper ran as follows. Nucleated cell counts per sample were estimated from amplification of reference gene primers within the assay. Sequence reads were collapsed and filtered to measure the absolute abundance of every unique TCRbeta CDR3 rearrangement. For each sample, productive Simpson clonality was calculated as the square root of Simpson's diversity index across productive rearrangements. As stored in TCRdb, this immuneACCESS dataset retains in-frame rearrangements with V and J assigned. A fraction of the clones does not appear; measured against another copy, unresolved V genes explain less than half of the discrepancy, and the remainder lacks a known reason. V, J and clone size derive from that table, while D and trimming were established from the DNA sequence. The sample table records hundreds of thousands of clones; roughly 89% of these occur just once. The ten largest account for about 1.5% of the sample.

CDR1 and CDR2 are read off the germline V gene (reference sequence) as GTSNPN and SVGIG. Compared with germline, V lacks 3 bases and J lacks 6 bases; bases without a gene match: 8. The CDR3 holds 13 amino acids from the cysteine to the phenylalanine. The only DNA kept is the CDR3, 39 bases in frame from the first base. Regarding this clone: Its antigen remains unidentified. No much larger clone is present one base from it, and per-base qualities are unavailable.

In the prospective study, participants were about 18 to 95 years old, resided in fewer than 25 geographic areas of the United States, and were enrolled through a virtual design. In the prospective study, participants were assigned to cohorts based on the clinical history participants reported in a screening survey and a study questionnaire. Mobile phlebotomists in the prospective study collected whole blood, serum and a nasopharyngeal or oropharyngeal swab from every participant. Participants in the prospective study had the option to provide additional blood draws and questionnaires over a roughly 2-month period. Before DNA extraction, blood samples from the prospective study were shipped at room temperature or frozen.

Sequences were obtained from PBMCs or T cells enriched from blood (not recorded which). The TCR comes from a woman under 30 with acute COVID-19. The chain uses TRBV30 and TRBJ2-7, with 7 middle bases fitting TRBD2. The CDR3 amino acid sequence is: CAWRFGGSTEQYF. The DNA sequence is as follows: TGTGCCTGGAGGTTTGGCGGGAGTACCGAGCAGTACTTC.